This entry is about one T cell receptor (beta chain). This clonotype has a count of ten or more. Its antigen specificity is not known. Qualities for individual bases were not recorded, and no much larger clone is one base off. The entry originates in a study of T cell repertoires in cytomegalovirus infection (dated by TCRdb to between 2018 and 2021). For the wider study: Donor HLA type was relevant to the analysis, because carriage of CMV infection together with the matching HLA type was indicated by public TCR beta signatures.

The CDR3, cysteine through phenylalanine, is 14 amino acids long. CDR3 DNA is the only sequence kept; it has 42 bases, read in frame from the first base. V is shortened by 6 bases, J by 7 bases, and the region joining them spans 19 bases. According to the germline V gene (reference sequence), CDR1 reads MNHEY and CDR2 reads SMNVEV. Results the study describes overall, beyond this receptor: The ex vivo response was dominated by HLA-C-restricted CMV-specific TCR beta clonotypes, which also provided the single most frequent clonotype in two of eight donors. In both this cohort and an independent roughly 350-donor cohort, the cumulative frequency of public TCR beta family members distinguished carriers of CMV infection plus the relevant HLA type.

Instrument used: Illumina HiSeq 1500. TCRdb reanalyzed the raw reads on its own, using fastp at Q25 for trimming and MiXCR for clone calling, and kept in-frame beta chains. All rows with the same CDR3 protein become a single entry with the most common DNA and genes. For this sample there are about 250,000 distinct CDR3 sequences; around 6.2% appear just once. About 6% of the sample is taken by the ten largest. Rearrangement joined TRBV27 to TRBJ2-7; the D gene is perhaps TRBD1, on 7 matching bases. The sequencing input was PBMCs. This sequence originates from a human donor in good health (CMV status not recorded). Some clones in this sample may be carry-over from other donors' samples. The base sequence is TGTGCCAGCAGCCCCAGGGGGGACACCCGGGAGCAGTACTTC. This is translated as CASSPRGDTREQYF.